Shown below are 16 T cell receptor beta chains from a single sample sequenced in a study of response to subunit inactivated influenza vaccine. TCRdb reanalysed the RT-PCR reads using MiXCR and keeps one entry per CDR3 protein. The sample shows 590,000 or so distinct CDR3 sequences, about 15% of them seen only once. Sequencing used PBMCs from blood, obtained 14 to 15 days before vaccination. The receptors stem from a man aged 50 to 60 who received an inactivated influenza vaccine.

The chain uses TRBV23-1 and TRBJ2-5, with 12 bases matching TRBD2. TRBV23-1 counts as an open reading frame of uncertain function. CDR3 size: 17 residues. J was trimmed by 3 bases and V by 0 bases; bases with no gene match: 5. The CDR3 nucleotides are TGCGCCAGCAGTCAATCCCGACTAGCGGGAGTCAAAGAGACCCAGTACTTC. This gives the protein CASSQSRLAGVKETQYF.

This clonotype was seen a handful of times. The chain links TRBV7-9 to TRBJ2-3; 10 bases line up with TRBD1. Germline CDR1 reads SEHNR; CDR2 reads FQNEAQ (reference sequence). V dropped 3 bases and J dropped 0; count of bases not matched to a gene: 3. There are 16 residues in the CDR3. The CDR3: CASSLDRGTSTDTQYF. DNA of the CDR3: TGTGCCAGCAGCTTGGACAGGGGGACTAGCACAGATACGCAGTATTTT.

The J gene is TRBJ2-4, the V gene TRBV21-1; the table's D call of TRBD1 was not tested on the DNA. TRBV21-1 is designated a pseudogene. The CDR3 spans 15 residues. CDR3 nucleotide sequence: TGTGCCAGCAGCAAAGAGGGCAGGGGATGGAACATTCAGTACTTC. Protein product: CASSKEGRGWNIQYF.

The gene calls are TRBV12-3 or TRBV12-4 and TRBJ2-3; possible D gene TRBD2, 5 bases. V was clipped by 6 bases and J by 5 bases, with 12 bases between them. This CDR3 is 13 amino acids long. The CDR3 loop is CASRVTSIDTQYF. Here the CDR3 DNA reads TGTGCCAGCAGAGTCACTAGTATAGATACGCAGTATTTT.

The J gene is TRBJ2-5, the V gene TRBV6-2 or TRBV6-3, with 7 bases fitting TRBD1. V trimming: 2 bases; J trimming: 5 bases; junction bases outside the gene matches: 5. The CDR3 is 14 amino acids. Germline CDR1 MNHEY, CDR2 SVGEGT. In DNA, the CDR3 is TGTGCCAGCAGTTACCAAGGGGGCCGGGAGACCCAGTACTTC. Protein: CASSYQGGRETQYF.

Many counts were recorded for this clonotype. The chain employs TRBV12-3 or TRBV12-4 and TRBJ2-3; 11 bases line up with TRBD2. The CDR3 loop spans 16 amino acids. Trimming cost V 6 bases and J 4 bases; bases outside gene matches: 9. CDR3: CASSPGIAGGPDTQYF. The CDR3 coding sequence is TGTGCCAGCAGCCCAGGGATAGCGGGAGGGCCAGATACGCAGTATTTT.

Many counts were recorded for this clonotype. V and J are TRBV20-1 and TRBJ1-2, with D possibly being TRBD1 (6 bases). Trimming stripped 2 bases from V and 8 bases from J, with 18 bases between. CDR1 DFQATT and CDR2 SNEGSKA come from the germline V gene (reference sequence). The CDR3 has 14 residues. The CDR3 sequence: CSARRHRQEGGYTF. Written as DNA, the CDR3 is TGCAGTGCTAGAAGACATCGACAGGAGGGGGGCTACACCTTC.

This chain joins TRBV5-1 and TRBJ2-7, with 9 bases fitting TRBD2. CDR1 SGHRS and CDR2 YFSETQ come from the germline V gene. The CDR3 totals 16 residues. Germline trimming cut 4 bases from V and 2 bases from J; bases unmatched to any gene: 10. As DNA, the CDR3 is TGCGCCAGCAGCCGTGCCCCGGGACTAGCAACCTACGAGCAGTACTTC. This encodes CASSRAPGLATYEQYF.

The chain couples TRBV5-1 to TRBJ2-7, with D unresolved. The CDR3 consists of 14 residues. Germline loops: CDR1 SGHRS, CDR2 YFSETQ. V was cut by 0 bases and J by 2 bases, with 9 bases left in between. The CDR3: CASSLGPKTYEQYF. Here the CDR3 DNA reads TGCGCCAGCAGCTTGGGTCCAAAAACCTACGAGCAGTACTTC.

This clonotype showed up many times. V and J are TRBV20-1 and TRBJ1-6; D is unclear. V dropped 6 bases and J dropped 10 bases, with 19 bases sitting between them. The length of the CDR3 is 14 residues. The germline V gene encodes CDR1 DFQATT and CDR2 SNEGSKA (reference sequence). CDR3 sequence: CSAGSGSGASPLHF. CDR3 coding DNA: TGCAGTGCCGGTTCGGGCTCCGGTGCATCACCCCTCCACTTT.

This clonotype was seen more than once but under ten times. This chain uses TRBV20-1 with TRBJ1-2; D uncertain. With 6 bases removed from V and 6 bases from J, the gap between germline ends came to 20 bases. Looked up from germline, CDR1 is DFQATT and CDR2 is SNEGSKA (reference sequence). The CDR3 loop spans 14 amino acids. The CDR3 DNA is TGCAGTGCAATTAAGACCGGGAGAGCGGATGGCTACACCTTC. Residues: CSAIKTGRADGYTF.

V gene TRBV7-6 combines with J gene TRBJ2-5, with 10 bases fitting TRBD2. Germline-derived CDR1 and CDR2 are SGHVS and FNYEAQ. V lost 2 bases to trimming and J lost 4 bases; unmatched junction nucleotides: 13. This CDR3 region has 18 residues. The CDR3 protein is CASSLSRLAGASRETQYF. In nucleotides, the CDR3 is TGTGCCAGCAGCTTATCGCGTCTAGCGGGAGCATCTCGAGAGACCCAGTACTTC.

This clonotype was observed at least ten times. The CDR3 is CASSQYIEQFF. CDR3 bases: TGTGCCAGCAGCCAATATATTGAGCAGTTCTTC. This rearrangement joins TRBV3-1 to TRBJ2-1; D ambiguous. The CDR3 runs 11 residues. V was clipped by 2 bases and J by 9 bases, with 5 bases between them. Looked up from germline, CDR1 is LGHDT and CDR2 is YNNKEL (reference sequence).

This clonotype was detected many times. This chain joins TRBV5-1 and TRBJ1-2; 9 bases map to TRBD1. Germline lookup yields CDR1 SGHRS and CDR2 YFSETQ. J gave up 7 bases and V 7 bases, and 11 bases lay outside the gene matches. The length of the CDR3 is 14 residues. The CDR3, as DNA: TGCGCCAGCGTCCCGGGACAGGGCGAGAGTGGCTACACCTTC. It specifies CASVPGQGESGYTF.

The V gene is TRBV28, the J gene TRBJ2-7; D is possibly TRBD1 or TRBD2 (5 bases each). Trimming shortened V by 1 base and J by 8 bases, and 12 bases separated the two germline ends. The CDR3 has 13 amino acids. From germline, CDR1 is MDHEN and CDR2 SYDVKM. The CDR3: CASSLFGGGQQYF. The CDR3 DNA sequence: TGTGCCAGCAGTTTATTCGGTGGGGGTCAGCAGTACTTC. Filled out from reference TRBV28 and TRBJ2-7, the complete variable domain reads DVKVTQSSRYLVKRTGEKVFLECVQDMDHENMFWYRQDPGLGLRLIYFSYDVKMKEKGDIPEGYSVSREKKERFSLILESASTNQTSMYLCASSLFGGGQQYFGPGTRLTVT.

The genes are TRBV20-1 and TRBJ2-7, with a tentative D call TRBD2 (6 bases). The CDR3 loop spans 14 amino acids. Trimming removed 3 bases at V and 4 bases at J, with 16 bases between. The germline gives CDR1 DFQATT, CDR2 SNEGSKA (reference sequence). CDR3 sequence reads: CSASFKGRTYEQYF. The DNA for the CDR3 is TGCAGTGCTAGTTTTAAGGGGAGGACTTACGAGCAGTACTTC.